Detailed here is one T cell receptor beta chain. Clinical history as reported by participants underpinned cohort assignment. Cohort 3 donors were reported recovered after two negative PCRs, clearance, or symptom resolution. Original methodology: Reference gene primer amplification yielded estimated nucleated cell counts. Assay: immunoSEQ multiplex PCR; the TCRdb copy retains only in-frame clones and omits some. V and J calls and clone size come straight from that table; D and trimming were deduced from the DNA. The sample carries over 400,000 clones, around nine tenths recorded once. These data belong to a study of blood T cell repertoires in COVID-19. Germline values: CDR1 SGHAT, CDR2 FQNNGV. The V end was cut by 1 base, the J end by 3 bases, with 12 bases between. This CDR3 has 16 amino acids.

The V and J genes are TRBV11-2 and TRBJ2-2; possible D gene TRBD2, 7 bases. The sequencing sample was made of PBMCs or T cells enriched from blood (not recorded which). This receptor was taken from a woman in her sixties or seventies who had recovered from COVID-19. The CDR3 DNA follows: TGTGCCAGCAGCTTAGTGGGGGGGGCCCACACCGGGGAGCTGTTTTTT. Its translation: CASSLVGGAHTGELFF.